The clone carrying this TCR beta chain was counted once. Its specificity is not known. PCR involved 60 Vbeta and 13 Jbeta primers. Original data processing: As a later analysis found, there were 80 million or so unique TCR beta chains, of which roughly 11 million were shared. Here immunoSEQ multiplex PCR was the method, and the copy in TCRdb shows in-frame clones only, minus some. That table gives V, J and clone size, and the DNA gave D and trimming. The repertoire holds 35,000 to 45,000 clones, roughly 63% seen once, with around 11% in the top ten. This record comes from a study of cytomegalovirus exposure and HLA in healthy donors. Overall study results and limits: HLA allele associations emerged for 15,000 to 20,000 TCR beta sequences in a later analysis, at 0.05 false discovery rate. Earlier analysis found most TCR beta V segments productive about 87% or about 30% of the time.

This CDR3 contains 14 residues. V was pared by 5 bases and J by 8 bases, with 3 bases of the junction left unmatched. CDR1 is MNHEY, CDR2 SVGAGI, per germline. Unrecorded immune exposures were likely, despite nominal health at sampling. The sample consisted of PBMCs. The clonotype was recovered from a man aged 60 to 75 in good health and CMV-seropositive. This chain links TRBV6-5 with TRBJ2-3, with 14 bases that match TRBD2. The CDR3: CASSPGLAGATQYF. The CDR3 DNA follows: TGTGCCAGCAGTCCGGGACTAGCGGGAGCTACGCAGTATTTT.